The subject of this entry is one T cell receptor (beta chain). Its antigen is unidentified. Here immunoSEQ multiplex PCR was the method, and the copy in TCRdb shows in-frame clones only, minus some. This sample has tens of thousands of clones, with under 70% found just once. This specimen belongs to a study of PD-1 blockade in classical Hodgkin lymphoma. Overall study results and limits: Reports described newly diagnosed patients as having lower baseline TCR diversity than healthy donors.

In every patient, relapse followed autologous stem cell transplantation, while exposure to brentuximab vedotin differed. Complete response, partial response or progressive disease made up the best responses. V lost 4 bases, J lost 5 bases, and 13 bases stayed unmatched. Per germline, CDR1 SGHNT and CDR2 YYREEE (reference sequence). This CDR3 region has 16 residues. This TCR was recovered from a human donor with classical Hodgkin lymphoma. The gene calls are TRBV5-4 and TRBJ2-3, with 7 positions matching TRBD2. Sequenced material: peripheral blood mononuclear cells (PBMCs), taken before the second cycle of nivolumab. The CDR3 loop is CASSGYRTSIKDTQYF. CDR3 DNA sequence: TGTGCCAGCAGCGGGTACAGGACTAGTATAAAAGATACGCAGTATTTT.